Below are 27 T cell receptor beta chains sequenced from a single sample in a study of control samples from healthy donors and cancer patients. TCRdb's table, derived via immunoSEQ multiplex PCR, lists solely in-frame clones and lacks some. The sample includes fewer than 200,000 clones, approximately 92% of them seen just once. Sequencing was carried out using blood. The receptors stem from a woman in her sixties in good health.

The sample holds a few counts of this clone. This rearrangement joins TRBV7-9 to TRBJ2-7, with a weak D call TRBD1 (6 bases). Germline CDR1 reads SEHNR; CDR2 reads FQNEAQ (reference sequence). V lost 4 bases and J lost 13, with 20 bases in between. This CDR3 has 13 amino acids. The CDR3 sequence: CASSSGQAKPSYF. The CDR3 nucleotides read TGTGCCAGCAGCTCGGGACAAGCTAAACCCTCTTACTTC.

This clone has only a few counts. V is TRBV2 and J is TRBJ1-1; 7 positions match TRBD1. The germline gives CDR1 SNHLY, CDR2 FYNNEI. After removal of 7 bases from V and 1 base from J, the junction contained 3 bases not matched to a gene. The CDR3 is 13 residues long. The CDR3 protein is CASTGQPNTEAFF. CDR3 DNA: TGTGCCAGCACGGGACAGCCGAACACTGAAGCTTTCTTT.

The J gene is TRBJ2-6, the V gene TRBV6-2 or TRBV6-3; D not certain. Germline V gene sequence: CDR1 MNHEY, CDR2 SVGEGT. This CDR3 is 16 amino acids long. Trimming took off 2 bases at V and 0 bases at J, with 8 bases between the two ends. The CDR3 sequence is CASSYGAGSGANVLTF. The DNA of the CDR3 is TGTGCCAGCAGTTACGGCGCAGGCTCTGGGGCCAACGTCCTGACTTTC.

The gene calls are TRBV19 and TRBJ2-5, with a tentative D call TRBD2 (7 bases). The length of the CDR3 is 15 residues. From germline, CDR1 is LNHDA and CDR2 SQIVND (reference sequence). Trimming removed 1 base from V and 5 bases from J, with 14 bases in between. The CDR3 coding sequence is TGTGCCAGTAGTATAGTCCCGGGGGGCTTGGAGACCCAGTACTTC. This encodes CASSIVPGGLETQYF.

The CDR3 region is CASTGASSYNSPLHF. The CDR3 DNA is TGTGCCAGCACAGGCGCTAGCTCCTATAATTCACCCCTCCACTTT. The rearrangement uses TRBV7-2 and TRBJ1-6; the D is unclear. The CDR3 is 15 residues long. From germline, CDR1 is SGHTA and CDR2 FQGNSA. V shed 7 bases and J shed 0 bases, with 10 bases lying between them.

V usage is TRBV4-3 and J usage is TRBJ1-2; maybe TRBD1 (5 bases). The germline V gene encodes CDR1 LGHNA and CDR2 YSLEER. Trimming stripped 3 bases from V and 5 bases from J, with 16 bases between. This CDR3 is built from 15 residues. CDR3 sequence: CASSQARQQGYGYTF. CDR3 nucleotide sequence: TGCGCCAGCAGCCAGGCCAGACAGCAGGGTTATGGCTACACCTTC.

The chain recombines TRBV5-1 with TRBJ2-3; D is unclear. The CDR3 totals 14 residues. The V gene lost 1 base and the J gene lost 6 bases, with 12 bases spanning the gap. Germline values: CDR1 SGHRS, CDR2 YFSETQ. The CDR3 nucleotides are TGCGCCAGCAGCTTGTCAGGACCACAGGATACGCAGTATTTT. This gives the protein CASSLSGPQDTQYF.

V usage is TRBV7-9 and J usage is TRBJ2-7; the match to TRBD1 covers 8 bases. The V gene end was trimmed by 5 bases and the J gene end by 2 bases; junction bases not matched to a gene: 8. The CDR3 has 15 residues. From germline, CDR1 is SEHNR and CDR2 FQNEAQ (reference sequence). In DNA form, the CDR3 reads TGTGCCAGCAGCGATCAGGGGGCGGCCCCCTACGAGCAGTACTTC. It codes for CASSDQGAAPYEQYF.

The chain is built from TRBV27 and TRBJ1-5, with D hard to call. Germline CDR1 reads MNHEY; CDR2 reads SMNVEV (reference sequence). The CDR3 loop spans 11 amino acids. Trimming pared 2 bases from V and 4 bases from J, leaving 0 bases between. The CDR3 loop is CASSLNQPQHF. The CDR3 region has the DNA TGTGCCAGCAGTTTAAATCAGCCCCAGCATTTT.

The chain uses TRBV6-6 and TRBJ1-2, with TRBD1 as a possible D gene (5 bases). The V end lost 5 bases, the J end lost 5 bases, and 21 bases lay between the germline ends. Germline V CDR1 and CDR2: MNHNY, SVGAGI (reference sequence). The CDR3 consists of 16 residues. This chain's CDR3 is CASSPRAGRAEYGYTF. The CDR3 region has the DNA TGTGCCAGCAGTCCTCGTGCGGGGCGGGCAGAATATGGCTACACCTTC.

This chain joins TRBV10-3 and TRBJ1-3, with TRBD1 matching over 9 bases. This CDR3 comprises 13 residues. Germline CDR1 is ENHRY and CDR2 is SYGVKD. V trimming: 7 bases; J trimming: 8 bases; junction bases outside the gene matches: 6. The CDR3 here is CAITQGQGDTIYF. Written as DNA, the CDR3 is TGTGCCATCACCCAGGGACAGGGTGACACCATATATTTT.

This clone is a singleton in its sample. The CDR3 DNA reads as TGTGCCAGCAGGGAGGGACAGATTCTAAACACCATATATTTT. It is translated as CASREGQILNTIYF. This rearrangement joins TRBV2 to TRBJ1-3; 7 nucleotides match TRBD1. Germline loops: CDR1 SNHLY, CDR2 FYNNEI. With 6 bases clipped from V and 6 bases from J, the junction kept 8 bases outside the gene matches. This CDR3 region has 14 residues.

This sequence joins TRBV19 and TRBJ1-4, with TRBD1 matching 8 bases. Trimming took 4 bases from V and 8 from J; bases not matched to a gene: 9. Germline CDR1 LNHDA, CDR2 SQIVND (reference sequence). CDR3 length equals 15 residues. The CDR3, as DNA: TGTGCCAGTAGTACCCTGGGACAGGTTCGAGAAAAACTGTTTTTT. Translated: CASSTLGQVREKLFF.

The rearrangement uses TRBV18 and TRBJ1-1; D remains unclear. Trimming removed 3 bases at V and 4 bases at J, with 18 bases between. Looked up from germline, CDR1 is KGHSH and CDR2 is LQKENI. The CDR3 contains 16 residues. Here the CDR3 DNA reads TGTGCCAGCTCACCCCCGAGTACGGCTACCTTCACTGAAGCTTTCTTT. It translates to CASSPPSTATFTEAFF.

This sequence joins TRBV9 and TRBJ2-1; the D is unclear. CDR1 and CDR2 from the germline V gene are SGDLS and YYNGEE. With 2 bases removed from V and 5 bases from J, the gap between germline ends came to 14 bases. The CDR3 contains 15 residues. The chain's CDR3 is CASSVETRLNNEQFF. The CDR3 nucleotides read TGTGCCAGCAGCGTGGAGACACGACTCAACAATGAGCAGTTCTTC.

The gene calls are TRBV7-2 and TRBJ2-3, with 8 bases lining up with TRBD2. The ends lost 1 base at V and 3 bases at J; junction bases unmatched: 9. From germline, CDR1 is SGHTA and CDR2 FQGNSA. The CDR3 runs 17 residues. DNA of the CDR3: TGTGCCAGCAGCTTAGGGTATAGAAGCGGGGGAACAGATACGCAGTATTTT. This codes for CASSLGYRSGGTDTQYF.

CDR3 region: CASSSSGGSRTDTQYF. The DNA for the CDR3 is TGTGCCAGCAGTTCGTCGGGGGGGAGTCGCACAGATACGCAGTATTTT. The chain is built from TRBV2 and TRBJ2-3, with 8 bases aligning to TRBD2. Germline CDR1 reads SNHLY; CDR2 reads FYNNEI. The CDR3 extends over 16 amino acids. The V segment lost 5 bases and the J segment 1 base; nucleotides outside the gene matches: 8.

V usage is TRBV12-3 or TRBV12-4 and J usage is TRBJ2-2; D unresolved. The CDR3 is 12 amino acids. Trimming removed 2 bases from V and 6 bases from J, with 4 bases in between. The CDR3 protein is CASSLLPGELFF. CDR3 coding DNA: TGTGCCAGCAGTTTATTGCCCGGGGAGCTGTTTTTT.

As DNA, the CDR3 is TGTGCCAGCTCCCGGACGGAGTCTAACTATGGCTACACCTTC. It codes for CASSRTESNYGYTF. The V call is TRBV18, the J call TRBJ1-2; D call uncertain. This CDR3 region has 14 residues. V was cut by 6 bases and J by 0 bases, with 11 bases left in between. In germline, CDR1 is KGHSH, CDR2 LQKENI.

The chain uses TRBV6-2 or TRBV6-3 and TRBJ2-1; TRBD2 matches 9 bases. The V gene's germline CDR1 is MNHEY and CDR2 SVGEGT. The junction had 14 bases not matched to a gene; V was cut back by 5 bases and J by 0 bases. The CDR3 length is 19 residues. The chain's CDR3 is CASSGVAGATSSSYNEQFF. The CDR3 nucleotides read TGTGCCAGCAGTGGAGTAGCGGGGGCCACCTCGTCCTCCTACAATGAGCAGTTCTTC.

The J gene is TRBJ1-6, the V gene TRBV4-1; D perhaps matches TRBD1 (5 bases). The V end lost 1 base, the J end lost 12 bases, and 19 bases lay between the germline ends. The CDR3 contains 16 residues. Germline CDR1 is MGHRA and CDR2 is YSYEKL. CDR3: CASSQGPQGAKRPLHF. CDR3 DNA: TGCGCCAGCAGCCAAGGACCACAAGGGGCCAAAAGACCCCTCCACTTT.

This clone was picked up one time. V gene TRBV7-2 combines with J gene TRBJ1-2; no clear D. The CDR3 totals 14 residues. V lost 5 bases and J 5 bases, leaving 15 bases between the germline ends. The germline V gene has CDR1 SGHTA and CDR2 FQGNSA. The DNA of the CDR3 is TGTGCCAGCAGCCCGCCCGGCGGAGCTTATGGCTACACCTTC. Its translation is CASSPPGGAYGYTF.

V and J are TRBV6-5 and TRBJ1-1; the D gene is possibly TRBD1 (5 bases). Germline V gene lookup returns CDR1 MNHEY and CDR2 SVGAGI. Trimming shortened V by 11 bases and J by 4 bases, and 17 bases separated the two germline ends. This CDR3 has 13 amino acids. The CDR3 region is CAGLGGLGTEAFF. DNA of the CDR3: TGTGCCGGACTGGGGGGTTTGGGCACTGAAGCTTTCTTT.

CDR3 in amino acids: CASSVMHRGSDTQYF. Here the CDR3 DNA reads TGTGCCAGCAGCGTAATGCACAGGGGGTCGGATACGCAGTATTTT. This chain uses TRBV9 with TRBJ2-3, with 8 bases that match TRBD1. V trimming: 1 base; J trimming: 6 bases; junction bases outside the gene matches: 7. CDR1 and CDR2 from the germline V gene are SGDLS and YYNGEE. The CDR3 has 15 amino acids.

The chain couples TRBV10-3 to TRBJ1-1, with a weak D call TRBD1 (6 bases). V lost 6 bases and J 1 base, leaving 9 bases between the germline ends. Germline V CDR1 and CDR2: ENHRY, SYGVKD. The CDR3 sequence is 13 residues long. In DNA, the CDR3 is TGTGCCATCAGGGACAGTAAGAACACTGAAGCTTTCTTT. It codes for CAIRDSKNTEAFF.

The V call is TRBV24-1, the J call TRBJ2-4; D may be TRBD1 (6 bases). The CDR3 is 20 amino acids. The V gene lost 1 base and the J gene lost 0 bases, with 21 bases spanning the gap. CDR1 and CDR2 from the germline V gene are KGHDR and SFDVKD. In DNA, the CDR3 is TGTGCCACCAGTGATTTTGTATTAACAGGGTGGAGGTTAGCCAAAAACATTCAGTACTTC. Translation gives CATSDFVLTGWRLAKNIQYF.

The chain uses TRBV7-9 and TRBJ1-2; D is undetermined. V was cut by 1 base and J by 6 bases, with 12 bases left in between. The CDR3 covers 14 residues. Per germline, CDR1 SEHNR and CDR2 FQNEAQ (reference sequence). The CDR3 sequence: CASSLGMDQDGYTF. CDR3 DNA sequence: TGTGCCAGCAGCTTAGGGATGGACCAGGATGGCTACACCTTC.